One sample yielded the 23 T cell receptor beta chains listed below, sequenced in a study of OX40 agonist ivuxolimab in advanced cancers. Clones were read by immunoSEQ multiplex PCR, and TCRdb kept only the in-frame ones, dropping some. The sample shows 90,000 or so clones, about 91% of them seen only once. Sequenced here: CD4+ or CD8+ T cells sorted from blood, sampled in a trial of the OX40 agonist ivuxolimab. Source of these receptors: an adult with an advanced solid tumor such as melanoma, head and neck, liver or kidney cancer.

The CDR3 reads CASSQGDTGAAGNTIYF. The CDR3 bases are TGCGCCAGCAGCCAAGGAGACACAGGGGCTGCTGGAAACACCATATATTTT. This chain connects TRBV4-3 to TRBJ1-3; 7 bases are shared with TRBD1. V gave up 1 base and J gave up 2 bases; unmatched junction bases: 8. There are 17 residues in the CDR3. Germline V gene lookup returns CDR1 LGHNA and CDR2 YSLEER.

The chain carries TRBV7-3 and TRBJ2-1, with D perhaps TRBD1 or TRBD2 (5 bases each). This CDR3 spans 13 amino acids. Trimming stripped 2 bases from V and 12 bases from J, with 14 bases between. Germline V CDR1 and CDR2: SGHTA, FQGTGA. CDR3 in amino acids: CASSLQGEGPQFF. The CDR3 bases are TGTGCCAGCAGCTTACAAGGAGAGGGACCGCAGTTCTTC.

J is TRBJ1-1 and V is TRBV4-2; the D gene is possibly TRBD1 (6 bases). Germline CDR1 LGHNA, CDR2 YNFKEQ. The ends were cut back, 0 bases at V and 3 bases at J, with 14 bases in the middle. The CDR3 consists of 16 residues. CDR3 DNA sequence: TGTGCCAGCAGCCAAGAAGTACGGGGGGCAGACACTGAAGCTTTCTTT. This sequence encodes CASSQEVRGADTEAFF.

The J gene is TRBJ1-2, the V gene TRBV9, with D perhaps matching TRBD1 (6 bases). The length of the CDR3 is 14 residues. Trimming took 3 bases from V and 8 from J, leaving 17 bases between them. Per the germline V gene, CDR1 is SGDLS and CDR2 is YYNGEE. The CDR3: CASSEARGLRGYTF. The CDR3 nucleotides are TGTGCCAGCAGCGAGGCCAGGGGTTTGAGGGGCTACACCTTC.

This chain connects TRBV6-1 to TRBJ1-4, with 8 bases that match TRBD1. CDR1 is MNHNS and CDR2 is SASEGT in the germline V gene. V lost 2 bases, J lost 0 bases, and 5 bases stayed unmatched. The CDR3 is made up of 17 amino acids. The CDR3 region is CASSELSTGATNEKLFF. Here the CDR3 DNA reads TGTGCCAGCAGTGAACTATCGACAGGGGCAACTAATGAAAAACTGTTTTTT.

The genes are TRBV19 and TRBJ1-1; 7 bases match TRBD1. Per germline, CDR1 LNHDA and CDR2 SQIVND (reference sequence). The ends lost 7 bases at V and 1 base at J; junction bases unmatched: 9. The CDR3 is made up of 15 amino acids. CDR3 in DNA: TGTGCCAGTACCTCACAGGGGATAGGGAACACTGAAGCTTTCTTT. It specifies CASTSQGIGNTEAFF.

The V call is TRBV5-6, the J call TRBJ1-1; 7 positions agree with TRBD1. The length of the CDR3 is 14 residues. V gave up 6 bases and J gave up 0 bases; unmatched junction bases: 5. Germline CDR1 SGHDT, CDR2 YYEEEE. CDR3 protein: CASTRRGLNTEAFF. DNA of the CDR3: TGTGCCAGCACCCGGAGGGGGCTGAACACTGAAGCTTTCTTT.

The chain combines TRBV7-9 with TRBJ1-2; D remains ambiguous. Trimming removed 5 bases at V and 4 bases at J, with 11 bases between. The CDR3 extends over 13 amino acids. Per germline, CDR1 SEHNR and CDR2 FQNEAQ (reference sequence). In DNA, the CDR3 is TGTGCCAGCAGCGCCGGACGGGTCTATGGCTACACCTTC. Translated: CASSAGRVYGYTF.

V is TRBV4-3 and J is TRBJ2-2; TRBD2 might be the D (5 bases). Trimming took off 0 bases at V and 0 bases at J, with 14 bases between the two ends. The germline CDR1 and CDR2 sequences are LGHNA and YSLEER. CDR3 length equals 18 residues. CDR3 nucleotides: TGCGCCAGCAGCCAAGATCGGAGAGGGAGAGCGAACACCGGGGAGCTGTTTTTT. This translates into CASSQDRRGRANTGELFF.

The CDR3 DNA follows: TGTGCCAGCAGCTCGGGACTAGCGAACAATGAGCAGTTCTTC. Translation gives CASSSGLANNEQFF. V usage is TRBV5-4 and J usage is TRBJ2-1; 10 nucleotides agree with TRBD2. Trimming cost V 3 bases and J 5 bases; bases outside gene matches: 2. This CDR3 has 14 residues. CDR1 is SGHNT, CDR2 YYREEE, per germline (reference sequence).

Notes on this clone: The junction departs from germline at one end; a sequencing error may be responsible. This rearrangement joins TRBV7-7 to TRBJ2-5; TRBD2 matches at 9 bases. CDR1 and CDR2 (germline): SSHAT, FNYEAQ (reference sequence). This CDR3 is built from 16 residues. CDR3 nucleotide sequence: TGTGCTAGCAGCTTAAACCGACTAGCGGCCCAAGAGACCCAGTACTTC. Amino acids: CASSLNRLAAQETQYF.

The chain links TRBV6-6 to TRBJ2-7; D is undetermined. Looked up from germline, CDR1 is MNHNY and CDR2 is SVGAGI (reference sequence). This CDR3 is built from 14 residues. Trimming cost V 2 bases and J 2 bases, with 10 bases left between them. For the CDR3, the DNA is TGTGCCAGCAGTTACGCGGTCCTTGCCTACGAGCAGTACTTC. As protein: CASSYAVLAYEQYF.

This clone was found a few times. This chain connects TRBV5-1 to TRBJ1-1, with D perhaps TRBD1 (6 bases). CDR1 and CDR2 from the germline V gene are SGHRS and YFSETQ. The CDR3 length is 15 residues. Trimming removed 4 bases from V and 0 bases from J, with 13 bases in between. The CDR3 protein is CASSPLGGMNTEAFF. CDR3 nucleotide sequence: TGCGCCAGCAGCCCCCTCGGGGGCATGAACACTGAAGCTTTCTTT.

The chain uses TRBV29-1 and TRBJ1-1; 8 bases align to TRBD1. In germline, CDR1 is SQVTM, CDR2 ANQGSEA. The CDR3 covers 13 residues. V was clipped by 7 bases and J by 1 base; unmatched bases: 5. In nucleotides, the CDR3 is TGCAGCGCTCAGACAGGGGAGAACACTGAAGCTTTCTTT. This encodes CSAQTGENTEAFF.

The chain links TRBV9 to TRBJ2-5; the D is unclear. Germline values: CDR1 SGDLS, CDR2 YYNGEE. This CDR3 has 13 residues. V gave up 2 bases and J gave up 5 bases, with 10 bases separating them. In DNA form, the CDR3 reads TGTGCCAGCAGCGTCAGCCCCCAGGAGACCCAGTACTTC. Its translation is CASSVSPQETQYF.

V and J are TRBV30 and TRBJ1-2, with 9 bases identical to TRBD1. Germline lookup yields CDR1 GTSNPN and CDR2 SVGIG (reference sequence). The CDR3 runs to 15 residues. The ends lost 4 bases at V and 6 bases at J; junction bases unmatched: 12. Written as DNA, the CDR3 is TGTGCCTGGAATGACAGGGGGTACGTTGGTGATGGCTACACCTTC. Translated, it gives CAWNDRGYVGDGYTF.

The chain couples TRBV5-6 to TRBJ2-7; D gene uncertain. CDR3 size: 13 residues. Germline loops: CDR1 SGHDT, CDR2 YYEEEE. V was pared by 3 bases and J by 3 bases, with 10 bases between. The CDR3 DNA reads TGTGCCAGCAGCTCGCCGTCGGACTACGAGCAGTACTTC. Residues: CASSSPSDYEQYF.

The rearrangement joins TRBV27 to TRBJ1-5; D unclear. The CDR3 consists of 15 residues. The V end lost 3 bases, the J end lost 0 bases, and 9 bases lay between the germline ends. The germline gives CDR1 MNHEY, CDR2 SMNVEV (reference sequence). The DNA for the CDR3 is TGTGCCAGCAGTTTGGGCAGCCATAGCAATCAGCCCCAGCATTTT. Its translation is CASSLGSHSNQPQHF.

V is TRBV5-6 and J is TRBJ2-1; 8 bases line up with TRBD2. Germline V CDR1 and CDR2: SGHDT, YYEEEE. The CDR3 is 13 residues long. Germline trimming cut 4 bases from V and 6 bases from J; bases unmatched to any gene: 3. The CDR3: CASSPGLVNEQFF. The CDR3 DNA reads TGTGCCAGCAGCCCGGGACTAGTCAATGAGCAGTTCTTC.

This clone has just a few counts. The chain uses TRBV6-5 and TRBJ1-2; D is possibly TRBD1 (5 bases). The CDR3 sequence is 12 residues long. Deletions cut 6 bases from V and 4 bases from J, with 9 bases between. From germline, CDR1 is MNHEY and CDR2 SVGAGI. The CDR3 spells CASSRDSYGYTF. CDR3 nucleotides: TGTGCCAGCAGCAGGGATAGCTATGGCTACACCTTC.

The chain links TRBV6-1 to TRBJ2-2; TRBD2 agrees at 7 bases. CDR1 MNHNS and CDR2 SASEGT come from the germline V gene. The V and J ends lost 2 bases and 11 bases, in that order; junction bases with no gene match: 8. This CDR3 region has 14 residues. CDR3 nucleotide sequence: TGTGCCAGCAGTGAACGAGGGAGCGGGATCGAGCTGTTTTTT. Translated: CASSERGSGIELFF.

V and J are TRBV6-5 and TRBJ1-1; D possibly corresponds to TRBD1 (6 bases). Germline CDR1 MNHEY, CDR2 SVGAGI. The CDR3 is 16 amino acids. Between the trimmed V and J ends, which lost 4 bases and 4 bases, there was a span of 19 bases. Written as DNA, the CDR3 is TGTGCCAGCAGTTTCAGACGGGGTGGGGGCTCCACTGAAGCTTTCTTT. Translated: CASSFRRGGGSTEAFF.

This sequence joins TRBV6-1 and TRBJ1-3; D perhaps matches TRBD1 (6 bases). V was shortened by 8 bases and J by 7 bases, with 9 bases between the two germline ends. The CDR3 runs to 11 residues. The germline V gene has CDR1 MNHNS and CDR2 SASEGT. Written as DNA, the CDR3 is TGTGCCAGCTACAGGGACAACACCATATATTTT. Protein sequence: CASYRDNTIYF.